This T cell receptor beta chain derives from a study of T cell responses to AZD1222 COVID-19 vaccine. CDR1 is KGHDR and CDR2 is SFDVKD in the germline V gene. The CDR3 extends over 13 amino acids. The V gene end was trimmed by 11 bases and the J gene end by 1 base; junction bases not matched to a gene: 5. The repertoire was sequenced with immunoSEQ multiplex PCR; TCRdb's copy has only in-frame clones and lacks some. The sample records more than 65,000 clones, 70% to 90% being singletons. The material sequenced was peripheral blood, taken 28 days after the second AZD1222 dose. This sequence was found in an adult who received the AZD1222 COVID-19 vaccine. The chain is built from TRBV24-1 and TRBJ1-1, with 8 nucleotides matching TRBD1. The CDR3 sequence: CASQGAGNTEAFF. CDR3 sequence (DNA): TGTGCCAGCCAGGGGGCCGGGAACACTGAAGCTTTCTTT.